Listed here is a single T cell receptor beta chain. Which antigen it targets is not known. The sample holds no much larger clone one base away, and base qualities are not on file. The sample comes from a study of cytomegalovirus exposure and HLA in healthy donors listed by TCRdb under 2017. In the study overall: An earlier analysis of 550 to 700 of the donors reported about 250 Gb of sequence data and roughly 110 million unique TCR beta sequences from 150 million to 200 million T cells. Approximately 300 gigabases of sequencing data and around 88 million unique TCR sequences made up an early release that covered 500 to 650 HLA-typed donors. Among the approximately 400 genotyped donors, around 81% belonged to the genetic ancestry cluster associated with self-reported Caucasian donors. The aim of the study was to test whether cataloging public T cell receptors could identify signatures of past pathogen exposure. Using immunosequencing, the study profiled T cell repertoires from 550 to 750 subjects and related those repertoires to cytomegalovirus serostatus. Along with the approximately 650-subject first cohort, a separate validation cohort of over a hundred different subjects was used. To predict cytomegalovirus infection status, the study combined high-throughput TCR immunosequencing, statistical association of individual TCRs with disease status, and machine learning. A later analysis re-examined previously published TCR beta repertoires from roughly 650 donors and added high-resolution HLA genotyping to investigate patterns of TCR occurrence. Rather than drawing on any new phenotypic data, the later analysis identified candidate immune exposures from TCR beta sequences and the way those sequences occurred across donors. An earlier analysis of around 640 of the donors used high-throughput TCR beta sequencing to judge whether each TCR beta V gene segment behaved as functional or pseudogenic. Donor age, sex, ethnicity and CMV serostatus were compiled alongside the repertoire data. A later genetic analysis used genome-wide SNP genotypes for about 65% of the roughly 700 donors, treating that subset as a discovery cohort. All discovery cohort repertoires had been generated using a single sequencing platform. Both class I and class II loci were covered by HLA typing, at four-digit resolution. Typing coverage differed by locus: A, B, C, DRB1 and DQB1 were typed in roughly 620-630 donors, DQA1 in 522, DPA1 in around 610, and DPB1 in approximately 450. Roughly five DR-DQ haplotypes were handled as single units for association and clustering because linkage in the cohort was strong. Among under 450 genotyped donors of the cohort, an average of around 240,000 unique TCR beta nucleotide sequences were sequenced per donor, roughly 20% of them non-productive. What the work shows at the level of the full study, not this receptor alone: A further reported finding was that TCR beta sequences accurately predicted the HLA-A and HLA-B alleles for most subjects in the first cohort. V-gene and J-gene trimming of TCR beta chains was associated with a missense DCLRE1C variant in a later genetic analysis, and the association was replicated in an independent cohort. A cluster of highly shared sequence variants was judged likely to be a technical artifact of the sequencing pipeline. The earlier analysis of a few hundred of the donors excluded some 16 rarely observed V segments, including chromosome 9 orphons, because counts were too low. Across donors, most TCR sequences were observed very rarely, whereas some public TCRs were present in many individuals. A few of the identified cytomegalovirus-associated TCR beta chains were confirmed in vitro to be specific for cytomegalovirus antigens. When HLA alleles, especially DR and DQ, strongly co-occurred, attributing TCR associations to individual alleles was difficult. The presence/absence analyses assumed that sequencing depth was roughly uniform across donors, and that assumption may not be true. According to a later analysis, TCR association rates differed among HLA loci, with DRB1 alleles showing the most associated TCRs and HLA-C alleles showing the fewest. Correlated functional status among segregating V segments might be attributable to linkage disequilibrium, but an unknown experimental factor could not be ruled out. According to a later analysis, parvovirus B19, influenza, CMV and Epstein-Barr virus appeared linked to several top co-occurrence clusters. Cytomegalovirus status was reported to be diagnosed by the classifier with high specificity and sensitivity in both the original and validation cohorts. In a later genetic analysis, fewer N-insertions in productive TCRs were reported among donors in an Asian-associated ancestry cluster than the approximately 670-donor mean. CMV serostatus was the only immune exposure information available for the cohort. The 87-base-pair reads could not distinguish some IMGT-functional V segments, including TRBV6-2 and TRBV6-3, so those segments were excluded. In this cohort, only TCR beta chains were sequenced, and detectable features were limited by the absence of alpha or paired-chain data. In the study, 150 to 200 TCR beta chains were listed as associated with cytomegalovirus. In a later analysis, HLA-associated TCR beta chains showed more clonal expansion and lower generation probabilities than non-associated chains that were equally common. In an earlier analysis of 587 of the donors, most TCR beta V segments appeared in productive rearrangements about 87% or about 30% of the time, broadly matching IMGT annotations. According to the authors, the approach could potentially be generalized to other disease states and immunological phenotypes. HLA typing was unavailable for some donors at each locus, so association tests used only the typed subset. In a later analysis, most CMV-associated TCR beta chains were found to appear HLA-restricted, with HLA associations seemingly driven largely by CMV exposure. At a false discovery rate of 0.05, a later analysis linked roughly 17,000 TCR beta sequences to specific HLA alleles.

The cohort comprised approximately 700 healthy bone marrow donors. All cohort members were sampled while nominally healthy, although unrecorded immune exposures were likely present. The donor was CMV seronegative and was included in the group of 352 seronegative cohort members. A peripheral blood sample was provided by each donor, and peripheral blood mononuclear cells were used for TCR beta sequencing. The Qiagen DNeasy Blood Extraction Kit was used to extract genomic DNA from the blood cell samples. The library was generated by the immunoSEQ multiplex PCR assay. For the multiplex PCR, a mixture combining 60 forward primers for TCR Vbeta segments and 13 reverse primers for TCR Jbeta segments was used. Amplification of the CDR3 region of rearranged TCR beta genes was performed with a multiplex PCR assay on genomic DNA. Amplified TCR beta libraries were sequenced as 87-base-pair reads on the Illumina HiSeq System. The original pipeline was this. Across the 670 or so repertoires, a later analysis counted around 80 million unique TCR beta chains, 9.5 million to 12 million of which were shared by at least two donors. Raw reads were error-corrected and collapsed into unique sequences by a nearest-neighbor algorithm in which closely related sequences were merged to remove PCR and sequencing errors. Alignment of CDR3 sequences to IMGT reference sequences was used to assign V, D and J gene segments. Each retained sequence needed at least a six-nucleotide match to both a V gene segment and a J gene segment. A rearrangement was called productive if the CDR3 had no stop codons and remained in frame with V and J, and every other rearrangement was called non-productive. Following IMGT convention, CDR3 was defined as the stretch from the second conserved V-encoded cysteine to the conserved J-encoded phenylalanine. The earlier analysis of about 500 of the donors excluded sequences that lacked an unambiguous match to a single V gene segment. In an earlier analysis of around 600 of the donors, V segments were called functional above 56.7% productive rearrangements and were called segregating when the between-donor standard deviation exceeded 5%. To diagnose cytomegalovirus status from the catalog of TCR beta chain sequences, a statistical classification framework was built. V and J gene assignment, in a later analysis, came from comparing TCR nucleotide sequences with IMGT/GENE-DB human TR gene sequences. A later analysis assigned CDR3 sequences and most-parsimonious VDJ recombination scenarios with the TCRdist pipeline. In a later analysis, every TCR beta chain was defined by the combination of its CDR3 amino acid sequence and its V-gene family, and reads without a unique V-gene family were dropped. A later analysis removed several hundred highly shared, low-generation-probability nucleotide sequences to deal with suspected cross-contamination and a sequencing artifact. A later analysis calculated a clonal expansion index for each public chain from normalized within-repertoire ranks of inferred template counts. In a later analysis, generation probabilities were computed with a VDJ recombination model fitted to out-of-frame rearrangements, and the resulting probabilities were checked against IGoR. In a later analysis, hypergeometric tests were used to score TCR-TCR, TCR-HLA and TCR-CMV co-occurrence, with a repertoire-size bias correction applied to TCR pairs. To estimate false discovery rates, a later analysis permuted the HLA or CMV assignments 20 times. In a later analysis, co-occurring TCRs were grouped using DBSCAN, and TCRdist sequence similarity was added for clustering within HLA-allele-positive subsets. Co-occurrence clustering excluded repertoires with fewer than 30,000 or more than 120,000 public chains, plus five with anomalous nucleotide sharing. TCRdb carries this immuneACCESS record with in-frame sequences only. Its versions omit some clonotypes, under half of them owing to an unresolved V gene in the studies checked, with the rest unexplained. The DNA gave D and trimming, while V, J and clone size come from that table. Here the sample has about 140,000 clones; 80% to 90% occur a single time. Of the sample, roughly 5.2% is held by the ten largest clones.

Via the germline V gene, CDR1 is SGDLS and CDR2 YYNGEE. Trimming takes 0 bases off V and 4 bases off J; junction bases not matched to a gene: 8. Spanning cysteine to phenylalanine, the CDR3 consists of 17 amino acids. Only the CDR3 DNA is retained, 51 bases long and in frame from the first base. This receptor chain uses TRBV9 and TRBJ2-3, and 10 junctional nucleotides match TRBD1. The sequenced sample was PBMCs. This clonotype was obtained from a woman aged 25 to 45 in good health and CMV-seronegative. CDR3 region: CASSVGTGTGDPDTQYF. The nucleotide sequence is given as TGTGCCAGCAGCGTAGGAACCGGGACAGGGGATCCAGATACGCAGTATTTT.